Listed below are T cell receptor beta chains from one sample, sequenced in a study of cytomegalovirus exposure and HLA in healthy donors. The table came from immunoSEQ multiplex PCR; TCRdb's copy has only in-frame clones and leaves some out. There are about 160,000 clones in the sample; 80% to 90% occur only once, and roughly 2.2% lies in the top ten. The sample comprised PBMCs. The receptors shown here come from a man younger than 35 in good health and CMV-seropositive. CDR3s include the opening cysteine and the closing phenylalanine or tryptophan.

v_gene	len	CDR3aa
TRBV15	15	CATRDRDKTVNEQFF
TRBV19	16	CASSMLTSGGNYEQYF
TRBV7-7	12	CASSPGGDTQYF
TRBV6-1	15	CASSTTGGLGGEQFF
TRBV5-1	14	CASSLETGYTEAFF
TRBV7-9	16	CASSSSGGLYYNEQFF
TRBV5-4	15	CASSKDSGLYNEQFF
TRBV9	15	CASSSSFGSGNTIYF
TRBV7-8	20	CASSLGSGLTGHRTVSPLHF
TRBV9	16	CASSLEPGQGYPPLHF
TRBV10-1	15	CASSVTGGGQETQYF
TRBV6-1	13	CASNRQGPQPQHF
TRBV5-4	17	CASSWGLAGTSTDTQYF
TRBV4-3	15	CASSQNLGGNQPQHF
TRBV19	15	CASSVTSGGNQPQHF
TRBV5-1	16	CASSQGTSGGFHEQYF
TRBV4-2	13	CASSQDLDSPLHF
TRBV5-6	15	CASIVGGGQAYGYTF
TRBV5-1	13	CASSLGQFPEAFF
TRBV7-2	14	CASSYRAGNSPLHF
TRBV6-1	14	CASLDRAEWGEAFF
TRBV5-4	16	CASSLDPGIKSTEAFF
TRBV7-9	15	CASREEGRNTGELFF
TRBV9	14	CASSRTDTYNEQFF
TRBV19	13	CASSPGPGNIQYF